The clone carrying this TCR beta chain was detected ten times or more. This sample was taken from a study of T cells in Graves' hyperthyroidism and ophthalmopathy. Looking at the study overall: Prior to any treatment, at the point of initial diagnosis, peripheral blood was collected.

Amplification of TCR beta CDR3 regions was performed using RNA transcripts as template. HTBI primers were employed in a first-round RT-PCR of the TCR CDR3. TCRdb re-called the multiplex PCR reads with MiXCR, one entry per CDR3 protein. The sample yields 600,000 or so distinct CDR3 sequences, 15% to 20% seen once. The germline CDR1 and CDR2 sequences are MNHNS and SASEGT. The CDR3 contains 17 residues. V was clipped by 5 bases and J by 4 bases; unmatched bases: 17. Sequenced material: blood. V is TRBV6-1 and J is TRBJ2-7; TRBD1 agrees at 7 bases. This receptor was obtained from a woman aged 30 to 39 with Graves' hyperthyroidism. The CDR3 here is CASSSRQGPISLYEQYF. The CDR3 DNA sequence: TGTGCCAGCAGTTCCCGACAGGGCCCCATCTCGCTTTACGAGCAGTACTTC.